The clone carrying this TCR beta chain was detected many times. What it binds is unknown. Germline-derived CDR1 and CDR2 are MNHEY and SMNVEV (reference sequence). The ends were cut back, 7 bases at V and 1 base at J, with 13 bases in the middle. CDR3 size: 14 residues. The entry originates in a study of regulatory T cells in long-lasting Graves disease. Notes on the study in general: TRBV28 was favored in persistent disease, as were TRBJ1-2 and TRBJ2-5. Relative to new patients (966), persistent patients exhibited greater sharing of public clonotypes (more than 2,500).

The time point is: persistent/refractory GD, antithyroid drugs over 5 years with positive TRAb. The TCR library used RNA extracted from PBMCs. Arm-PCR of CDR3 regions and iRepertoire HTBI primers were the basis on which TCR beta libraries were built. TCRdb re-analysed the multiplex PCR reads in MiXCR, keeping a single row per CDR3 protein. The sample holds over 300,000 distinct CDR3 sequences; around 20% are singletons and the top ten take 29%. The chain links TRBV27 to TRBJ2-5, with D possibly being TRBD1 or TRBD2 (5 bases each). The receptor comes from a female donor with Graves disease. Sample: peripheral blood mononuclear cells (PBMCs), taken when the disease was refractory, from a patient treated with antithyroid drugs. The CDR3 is CASKLTGAQETQYF. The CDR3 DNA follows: TGTGCCAGCAAACTCACCGGGGCCCAAGAGACCCAGTACTTC.